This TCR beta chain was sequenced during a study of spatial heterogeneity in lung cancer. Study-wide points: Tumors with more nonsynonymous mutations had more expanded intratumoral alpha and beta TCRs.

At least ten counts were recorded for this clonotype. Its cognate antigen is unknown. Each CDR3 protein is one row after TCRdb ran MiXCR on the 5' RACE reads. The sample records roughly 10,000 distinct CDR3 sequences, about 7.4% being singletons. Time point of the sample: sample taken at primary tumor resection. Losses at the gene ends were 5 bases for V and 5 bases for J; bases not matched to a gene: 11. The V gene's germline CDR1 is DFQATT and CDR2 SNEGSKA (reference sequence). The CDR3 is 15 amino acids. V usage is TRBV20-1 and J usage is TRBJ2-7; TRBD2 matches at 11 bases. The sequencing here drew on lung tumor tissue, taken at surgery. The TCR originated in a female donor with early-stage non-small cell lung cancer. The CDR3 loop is CSAVVFSGGANEQYF. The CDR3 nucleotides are TGCAGTGCTGTAGTATTTAGCGGGGGGGCCAACGAGCAGTACTTC.